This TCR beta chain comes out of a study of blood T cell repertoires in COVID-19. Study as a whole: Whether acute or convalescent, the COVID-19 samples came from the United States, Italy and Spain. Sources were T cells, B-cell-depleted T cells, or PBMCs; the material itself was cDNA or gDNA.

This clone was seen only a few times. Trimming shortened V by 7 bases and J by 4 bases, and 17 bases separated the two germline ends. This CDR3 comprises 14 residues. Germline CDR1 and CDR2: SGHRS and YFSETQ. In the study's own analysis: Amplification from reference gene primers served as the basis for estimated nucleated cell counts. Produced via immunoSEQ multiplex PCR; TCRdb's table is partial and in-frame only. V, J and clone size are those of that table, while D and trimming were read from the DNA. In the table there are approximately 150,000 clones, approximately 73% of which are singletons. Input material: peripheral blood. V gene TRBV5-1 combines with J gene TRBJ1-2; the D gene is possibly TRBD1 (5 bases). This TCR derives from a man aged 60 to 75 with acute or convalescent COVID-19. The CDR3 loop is CASRVGWQGYGYTF. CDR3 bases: TGCGCCAGCCGGGTTGGCTGGCAGGGCTATGGCTACACCTTC.